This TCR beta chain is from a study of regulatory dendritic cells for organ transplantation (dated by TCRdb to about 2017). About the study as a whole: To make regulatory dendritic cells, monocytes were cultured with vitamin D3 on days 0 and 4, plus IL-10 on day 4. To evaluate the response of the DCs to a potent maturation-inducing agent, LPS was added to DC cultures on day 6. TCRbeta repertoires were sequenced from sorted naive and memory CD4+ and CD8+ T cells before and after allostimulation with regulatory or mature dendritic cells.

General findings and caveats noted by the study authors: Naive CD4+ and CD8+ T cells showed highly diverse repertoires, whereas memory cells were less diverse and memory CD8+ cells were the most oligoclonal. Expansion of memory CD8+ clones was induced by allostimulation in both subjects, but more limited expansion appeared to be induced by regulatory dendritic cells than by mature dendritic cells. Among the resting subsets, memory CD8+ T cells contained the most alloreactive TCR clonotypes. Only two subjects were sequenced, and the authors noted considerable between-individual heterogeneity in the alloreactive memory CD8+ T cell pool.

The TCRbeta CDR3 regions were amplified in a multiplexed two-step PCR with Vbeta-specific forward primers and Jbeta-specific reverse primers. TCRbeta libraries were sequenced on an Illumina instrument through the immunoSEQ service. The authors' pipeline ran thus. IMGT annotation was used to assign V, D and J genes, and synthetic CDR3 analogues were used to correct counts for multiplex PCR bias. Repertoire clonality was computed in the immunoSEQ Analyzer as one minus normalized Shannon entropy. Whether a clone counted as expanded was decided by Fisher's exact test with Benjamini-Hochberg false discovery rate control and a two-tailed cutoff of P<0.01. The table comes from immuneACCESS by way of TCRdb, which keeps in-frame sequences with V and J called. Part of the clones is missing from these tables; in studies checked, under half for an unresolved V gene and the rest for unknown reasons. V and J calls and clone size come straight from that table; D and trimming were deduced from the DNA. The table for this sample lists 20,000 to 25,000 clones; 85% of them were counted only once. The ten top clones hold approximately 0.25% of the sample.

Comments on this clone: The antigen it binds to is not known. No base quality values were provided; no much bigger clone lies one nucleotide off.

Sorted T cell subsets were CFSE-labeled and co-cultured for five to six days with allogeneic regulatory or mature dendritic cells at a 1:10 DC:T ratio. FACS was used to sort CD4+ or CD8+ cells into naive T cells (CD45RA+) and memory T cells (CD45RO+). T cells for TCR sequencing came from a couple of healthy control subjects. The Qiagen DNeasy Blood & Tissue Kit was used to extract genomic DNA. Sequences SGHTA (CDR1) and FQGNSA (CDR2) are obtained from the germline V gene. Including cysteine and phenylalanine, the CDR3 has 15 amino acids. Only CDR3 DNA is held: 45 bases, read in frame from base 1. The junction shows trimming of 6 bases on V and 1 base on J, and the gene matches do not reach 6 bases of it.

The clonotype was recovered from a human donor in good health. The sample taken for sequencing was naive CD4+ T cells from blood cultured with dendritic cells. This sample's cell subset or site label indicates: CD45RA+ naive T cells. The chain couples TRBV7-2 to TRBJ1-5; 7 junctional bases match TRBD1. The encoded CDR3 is CASSRDRASNQPQHF. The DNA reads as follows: TGTGCCAGCAGTCGCGACAGGGCGAGCAATCAGCCCCAGCATTTT.